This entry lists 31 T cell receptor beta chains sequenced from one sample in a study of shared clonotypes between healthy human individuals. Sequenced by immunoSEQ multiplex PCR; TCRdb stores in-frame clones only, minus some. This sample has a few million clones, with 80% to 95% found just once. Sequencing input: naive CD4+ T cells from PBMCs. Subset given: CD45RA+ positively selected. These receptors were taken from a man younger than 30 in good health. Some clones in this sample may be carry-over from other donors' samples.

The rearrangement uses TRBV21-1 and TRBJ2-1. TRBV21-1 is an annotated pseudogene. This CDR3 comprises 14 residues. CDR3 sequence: CASSLRNGYNEQFF. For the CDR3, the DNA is TGTGCCAGCAGCCTGCGAAATGGGTACAATGAGCAGTTCTTC.

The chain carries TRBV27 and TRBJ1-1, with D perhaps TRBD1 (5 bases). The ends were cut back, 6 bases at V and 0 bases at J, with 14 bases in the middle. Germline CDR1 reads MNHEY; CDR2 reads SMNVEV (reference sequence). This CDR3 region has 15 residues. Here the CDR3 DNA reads TGTGCCAGCAGGGTAGGCGGGACGGTGAACACTGAAGCTTTCTTT. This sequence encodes CASRVGGTVNTEAFF.

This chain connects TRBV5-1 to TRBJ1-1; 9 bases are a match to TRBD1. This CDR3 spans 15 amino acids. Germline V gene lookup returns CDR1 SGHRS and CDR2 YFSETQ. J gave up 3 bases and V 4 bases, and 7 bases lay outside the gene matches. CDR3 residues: CASSKLTGGDTEAFF. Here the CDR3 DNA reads TGCGCCAGCAGCAAATTGACAGGGGGGGACACTGAAGCTTTCTTT.

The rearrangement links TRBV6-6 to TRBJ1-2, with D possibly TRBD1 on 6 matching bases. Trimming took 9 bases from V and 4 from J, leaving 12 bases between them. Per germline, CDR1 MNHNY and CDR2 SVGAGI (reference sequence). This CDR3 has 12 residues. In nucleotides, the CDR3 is TGTGCCAGTTTACAGGGCCTCTATGGCTACACCTTC. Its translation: CASLQGLYGYTF.

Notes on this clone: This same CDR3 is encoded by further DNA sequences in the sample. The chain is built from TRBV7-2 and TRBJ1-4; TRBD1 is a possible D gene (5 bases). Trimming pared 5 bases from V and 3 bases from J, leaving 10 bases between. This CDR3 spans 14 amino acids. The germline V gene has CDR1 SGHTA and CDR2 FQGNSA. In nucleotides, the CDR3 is TGTGCCAGCAGCCGCGACAGAGCTAATGAAAAACTGTTTTTT. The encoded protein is CASSRDRANEKLFF.

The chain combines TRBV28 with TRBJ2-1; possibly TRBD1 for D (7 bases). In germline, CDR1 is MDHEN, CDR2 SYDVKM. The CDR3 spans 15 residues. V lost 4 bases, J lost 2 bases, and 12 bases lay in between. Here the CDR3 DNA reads TGTGCCAGCAGTTCCCCAGGGGGGACCTACAATGAGCAGTTCTTC. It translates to CASSSPGGTYNEQFF.

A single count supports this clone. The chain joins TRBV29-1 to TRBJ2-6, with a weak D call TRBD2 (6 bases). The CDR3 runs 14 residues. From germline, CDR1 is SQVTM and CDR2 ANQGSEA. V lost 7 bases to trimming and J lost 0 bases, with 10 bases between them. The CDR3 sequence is CSASGDSGANVLTF. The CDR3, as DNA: TGCAGCGCCTCGGGGGACTCTGGGGCCAACGTCCTGACTTTC. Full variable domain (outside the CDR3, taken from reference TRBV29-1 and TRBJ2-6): SAVISQKPSRDICQRGTSLTIQCQVDSQVTMMFWYRQQPGQSLTLIATANQGSEATYESGFVIDKFPISRPNLTFSTLTVSNMSPEDSSIYLCSASGDSGANVLTFGAGSRLTVL.

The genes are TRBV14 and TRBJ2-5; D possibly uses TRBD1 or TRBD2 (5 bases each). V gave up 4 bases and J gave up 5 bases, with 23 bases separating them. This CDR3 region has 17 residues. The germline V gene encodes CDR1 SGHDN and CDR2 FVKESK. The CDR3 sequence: CASSPQTSAGKRETQYF. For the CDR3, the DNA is TGTGCCAGCAGCCCCCAAACCTCGGCAGGGAAGCGGGAGACCCAGTACTTC.

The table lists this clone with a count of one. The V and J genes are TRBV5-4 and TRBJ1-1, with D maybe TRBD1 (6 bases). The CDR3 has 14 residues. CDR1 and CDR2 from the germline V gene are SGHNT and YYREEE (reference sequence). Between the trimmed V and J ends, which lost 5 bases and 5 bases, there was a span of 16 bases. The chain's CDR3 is CASSTQGFETEAFF. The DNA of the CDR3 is TGTGCCAGCAGTACTCAGGGGTTTGAGACTGAAGCTTTCTTT.

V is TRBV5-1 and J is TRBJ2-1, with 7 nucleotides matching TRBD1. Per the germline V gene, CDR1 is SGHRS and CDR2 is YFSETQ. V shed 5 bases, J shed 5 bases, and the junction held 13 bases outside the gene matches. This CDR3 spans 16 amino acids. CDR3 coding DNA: TGCGCCAGCAGATCAATACCCGGGACAGATCACAATGAGCAGTTCTTC. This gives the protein CASRSIPGTDHNEQFF.

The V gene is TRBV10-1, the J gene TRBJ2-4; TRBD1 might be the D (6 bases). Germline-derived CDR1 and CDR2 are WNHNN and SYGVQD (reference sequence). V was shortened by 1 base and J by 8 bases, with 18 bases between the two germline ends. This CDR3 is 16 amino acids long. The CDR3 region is CASSECGEGVLDIQYF. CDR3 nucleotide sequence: TGCGCCAGCAGTGAGTGCGGCGAGGGGGTTCTCGACATTCAGTACTTC.

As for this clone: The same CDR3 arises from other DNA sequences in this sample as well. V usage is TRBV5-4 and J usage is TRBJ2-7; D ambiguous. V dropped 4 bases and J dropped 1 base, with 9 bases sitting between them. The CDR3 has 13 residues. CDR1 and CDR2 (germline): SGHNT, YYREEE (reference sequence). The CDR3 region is CASSLSLSYEQYF. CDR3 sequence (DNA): TGTGCCAGCAGCCTGAGTCTTTCCTACGAGCAGTACTTC. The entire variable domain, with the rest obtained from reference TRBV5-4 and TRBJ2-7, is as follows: ETGVTQSPTHLIKTRGQQVTLRCSSQSGHNTVSWYQQALGQGPQFIFQYYREEENGRGNFPPRFSGLQFPNYSSELNVNALELDDSALYLCASSLSLSYEQYFGPGTRLTVT.

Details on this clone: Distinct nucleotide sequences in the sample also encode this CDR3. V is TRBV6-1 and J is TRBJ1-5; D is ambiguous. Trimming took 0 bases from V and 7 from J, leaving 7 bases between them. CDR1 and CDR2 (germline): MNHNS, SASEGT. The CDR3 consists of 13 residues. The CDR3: CASSEAGWQPQHF. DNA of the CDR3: TGTGCCAGCAGTGAAGCAGGGTGGCAGCCCCAGCATTTT.

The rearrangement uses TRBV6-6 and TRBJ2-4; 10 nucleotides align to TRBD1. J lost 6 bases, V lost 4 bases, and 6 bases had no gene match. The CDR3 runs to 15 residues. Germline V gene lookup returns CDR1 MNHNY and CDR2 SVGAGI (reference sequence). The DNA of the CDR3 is TGTGCCAGCAGTTCCCCGGACAGGGGGGGAAACATTCAGTACTTC. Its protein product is CASSSPDRGGNIQYF.

The CDR3 nucleotides are TGCGCCAGCAGTCAATCGCCGGGAGGGCCCCACGAGCAGTACTTC. It codes for CASSQSPGGPHEQYF. This chain connects TRBV23-1 to TRBJ2-7, with TRBD2 identical over 8 bases. TRBV23-1 belongs to the ORF category, with a function that is uncertain. Trimming cost V 0 bases and J 5 bases; bases outside gene matches: 6. The CDR3 contains 15 residues.

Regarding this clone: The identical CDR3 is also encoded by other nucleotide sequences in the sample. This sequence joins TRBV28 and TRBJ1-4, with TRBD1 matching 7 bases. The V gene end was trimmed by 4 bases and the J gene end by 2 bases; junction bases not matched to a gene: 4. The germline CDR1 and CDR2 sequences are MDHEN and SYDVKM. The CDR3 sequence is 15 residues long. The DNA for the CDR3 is TGTGCCAGCAGTTCCCCGACAGGGACTAATGAAAAACTGTTTTTT. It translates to CASSSPTGTNEKLFF.

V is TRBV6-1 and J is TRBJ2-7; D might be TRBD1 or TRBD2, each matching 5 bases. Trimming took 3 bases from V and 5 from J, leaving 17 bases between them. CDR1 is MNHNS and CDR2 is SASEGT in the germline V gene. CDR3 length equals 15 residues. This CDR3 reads CASSDLTGRVNEQYF. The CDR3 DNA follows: TGTGCCAGCAGTGACTTGACGGGACGAGTCAACGAGCAGTACTTC.

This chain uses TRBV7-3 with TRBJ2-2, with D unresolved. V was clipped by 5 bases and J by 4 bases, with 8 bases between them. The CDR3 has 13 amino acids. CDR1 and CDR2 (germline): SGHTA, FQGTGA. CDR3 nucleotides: TGTGCCAGCAGCCCCCATGCCACCGGGGAGCTGTTTTTT. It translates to CASSPHATGELFF.

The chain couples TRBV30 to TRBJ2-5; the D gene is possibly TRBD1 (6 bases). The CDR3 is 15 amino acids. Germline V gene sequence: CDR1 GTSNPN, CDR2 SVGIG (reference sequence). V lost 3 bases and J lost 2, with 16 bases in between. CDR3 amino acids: CAWSPPRDKQETQYF. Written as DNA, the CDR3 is TGTGCCTGGAGCCCGCCGAGGGACAAGCAAGAGACCCAGTACTTC.

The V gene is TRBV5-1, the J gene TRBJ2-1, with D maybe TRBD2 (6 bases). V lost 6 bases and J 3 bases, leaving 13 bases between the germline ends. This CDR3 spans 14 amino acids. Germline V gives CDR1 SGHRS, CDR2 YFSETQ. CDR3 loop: CASKAIGGYNEQFF. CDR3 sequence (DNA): TGCGCCAGCAAGGCTATCGGGGGCTACAATGAGCAGTTCTTC.

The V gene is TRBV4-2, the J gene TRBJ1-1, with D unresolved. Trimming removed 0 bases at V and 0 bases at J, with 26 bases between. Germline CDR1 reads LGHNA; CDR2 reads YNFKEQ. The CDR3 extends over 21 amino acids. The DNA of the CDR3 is TGTGCCAGCAGCCAAGATCAGACATTAATGGAGACCCGTAACCTGAACACTGAAGCTTTCTTT. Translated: CASSQDQTLMETRNLNTEAFF.

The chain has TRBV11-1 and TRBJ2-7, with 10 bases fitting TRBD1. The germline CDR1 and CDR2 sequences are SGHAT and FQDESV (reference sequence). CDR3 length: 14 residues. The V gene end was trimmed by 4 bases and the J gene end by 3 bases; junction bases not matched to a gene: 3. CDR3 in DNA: TGTGCCAGCAGCTCCCGGGACAGGGGCTACGAGCAGTACTTC. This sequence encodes CASSSRDRGYEQYF.

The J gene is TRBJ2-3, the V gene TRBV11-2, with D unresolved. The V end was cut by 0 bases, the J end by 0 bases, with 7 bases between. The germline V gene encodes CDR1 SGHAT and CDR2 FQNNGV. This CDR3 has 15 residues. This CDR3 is CASSLDPASTDTQYF. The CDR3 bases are TGTGCCAGCAGCTTAGATCCGGCGAGCACAGATACGCAGTATTTT.

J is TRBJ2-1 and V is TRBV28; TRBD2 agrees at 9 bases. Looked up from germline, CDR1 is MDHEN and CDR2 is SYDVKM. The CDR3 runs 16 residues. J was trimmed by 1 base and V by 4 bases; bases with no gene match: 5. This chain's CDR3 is CASSSLAGRSYNEQFF. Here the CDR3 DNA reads TGTGCCAGCAGTTCTCTAGCGGGAAGGTCCTACAATGAGCAGTTCTTC.

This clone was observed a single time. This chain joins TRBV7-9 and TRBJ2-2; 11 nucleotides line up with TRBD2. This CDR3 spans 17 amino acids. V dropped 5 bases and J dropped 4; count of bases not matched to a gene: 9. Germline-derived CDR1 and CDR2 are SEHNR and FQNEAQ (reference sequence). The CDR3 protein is CASSGGTGTSGTGELFF. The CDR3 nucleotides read TGTGCCAGCAGCGGAGGGACCGGGACTAGCGGCACCGGGGAGCTGTTTTTT. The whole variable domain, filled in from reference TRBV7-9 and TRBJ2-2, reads DTGVSQNPRHKITKRGQNVTFRCDPISEHNRLYWYRQTLGQGPEFLTYFQNEAQLEKSRLLSDRFSAERPKGSFSTLEIQRTEQGDSAMYLCASSGGTGTSGTGELFFGEGSRLTVL.

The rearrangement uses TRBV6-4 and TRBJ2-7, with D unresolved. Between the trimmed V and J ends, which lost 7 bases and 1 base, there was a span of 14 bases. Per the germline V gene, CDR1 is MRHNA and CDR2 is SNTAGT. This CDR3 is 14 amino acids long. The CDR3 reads CASKPLAFSYEQYF. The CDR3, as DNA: TGTGCCAGCAAGCCCCTCGCTTTTTCCTACGAGCAGTACTTC.

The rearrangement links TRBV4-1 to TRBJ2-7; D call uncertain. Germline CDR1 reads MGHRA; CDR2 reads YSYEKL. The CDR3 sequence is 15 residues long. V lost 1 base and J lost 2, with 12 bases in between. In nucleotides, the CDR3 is TGCGCCAGCAGCCAAGCTTCAAGAGGCCCCTACGAGCAGTACTTC. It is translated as CASSQASRGPYEQYF.

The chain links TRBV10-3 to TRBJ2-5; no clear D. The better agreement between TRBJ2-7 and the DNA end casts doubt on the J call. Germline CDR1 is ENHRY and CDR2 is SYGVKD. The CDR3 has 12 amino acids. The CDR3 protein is CAISEETYEQYF. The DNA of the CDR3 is TGTGCCATCAGTGAGGAGACCTACGAGCAGTACTTC.

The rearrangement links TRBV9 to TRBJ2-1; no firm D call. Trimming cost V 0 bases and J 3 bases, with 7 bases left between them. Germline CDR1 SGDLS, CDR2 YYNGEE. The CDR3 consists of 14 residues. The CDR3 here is CASSVGEHYNEQFF. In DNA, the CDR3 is TGTGCCAGCAGCGTAGGGGAACACTACAATGAGCAGTTCTTC.

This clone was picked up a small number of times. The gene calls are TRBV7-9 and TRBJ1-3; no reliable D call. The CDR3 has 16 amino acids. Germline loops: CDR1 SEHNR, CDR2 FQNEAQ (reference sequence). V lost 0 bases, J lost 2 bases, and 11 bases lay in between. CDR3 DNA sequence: TGTGCCAGCAGCTTAGCAGGAGGTATGACTGGAAACACCATATATTTT. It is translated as CASSLAGGMTGNTIYF.

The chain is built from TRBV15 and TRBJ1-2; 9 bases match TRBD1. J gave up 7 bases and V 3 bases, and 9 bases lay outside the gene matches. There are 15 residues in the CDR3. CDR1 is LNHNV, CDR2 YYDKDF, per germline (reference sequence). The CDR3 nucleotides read TGTGCCACCAGCAGGGATTGGGGACAGGGAAGTGGCTACACCTTC. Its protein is CATSRDWGQGSGYTF.